A selection of T cell receptor beta chains follows, all from one sample in a study of radiotherapy plus CTLA-4 blockade in lung cancer. Method: immunoSEQ multiplex PCR; TCRdb's copy keeps in-frame clones and lacks some. The sample includes about 72,000 clones, over 75% of them seen just once. This specimen was peripheral blood, taken from a patient treated with radiotherapy plus ipilimumab. Every receptor here comes from a human donor with non-small cell lung cancer who had a partial response to radiotherapy plus ipilimumab. Each CDR3 is given with its conserved first and last residue. The D gene is left open where the match is weak. Size is stated for part of the rows, as once, few or many counts, or as a class when the clone is expanded.

TRBV18	TRBJ1-1	-	15	-	TGTGCCAGCTCACCCCAGACTGTCCTAAACACTGAAGCTTTCTTT	CASSPQTVLNTEAFF
TRBV18	TRBJ2-2	-	13	once	TGTGCCAGCTCACCAGACTCCACCGGGGAGCTGTTTTTT	CASSPDSTGELFF
TRBV15	TRBJ2-2	-	12	-	TGTGCCACCGGGCCGAACACCGGGGAGCTGTTTTTT	CATGPNTGELFF
TRBV5-1	TRBJ2-7	-	14	-	TGCGCCAGCAGCTCACAGGGAACCTCCTACGAGCAGTACTTC	CASSSQGTSYEQYF
TRBV7-2	TRBJ2-7	TRBD2	15	-	TGTGCCAGCAGCCCCGGACTAGCGGGAGTGGGGGAGCAGTACTTC	CASSPGLAGVGEQYF
TRBV10-3	TRBJ1-1	-	13	-	TGTGCCATCAGTGATAAGGGGCGGACTGAAGCTTTCTTT	CAISDKGRTEAFF
TRBV5-1	TRBJ2-2	TRBD2	18	-	TGCGCCAGCAGCTTCCGACCCTTGGGACTAGCGACCACCGGGGAGCTGTTTTTT	CASSFRPLGLATTGELFF
TRBV7-2	TRBJ2-1	-	13	-	TGTGCCAGCAGCTTAGGGGGCCACAATGAGCAGTTCTTC	CASSLGGHNEQFF
TRBV19	TRBJ2-2	TRBD2	17	once	TGTGCCAGTAGTACGGGACTAGCGGGAGGGCGAACCGGGGAGCTGTTTTTT	CASSTGLAGGRTGELFF
TRBV28	TRBJ2-7	-	12	once	TGTGCCACCCGACAGGGGAGGGTCGAGCAGTACTTC	CATRQGRVEQYF
TRBV6-4	TRBJ2-2	TRBD2	16	-	TGTGCCAGCAGTCCCGGAGTAGCGGGATTCACCGGGGAGCTGTTTTTT	CASSPGVAGFTGELFF
TRBV28	TRBJ1-5	-	14	-	TGTGCCAGCCGGACAGCTAATAGCAATCAGCCCCAGCATTTT	CASRTANSNQPQHF
TRBV6-1	TRBJ1-5	-	13	-	TGTGCCAGCAGTGAAGGGCAAGCGCGGCCCCAGCATTTT	CASSEGQARPQHF
TRBV7-6	TRBJ1-3	-	16	-	TGTGCCAGCAGCGACGGGTGGGCCAGGGCTGGAAACACCATATATTTT	CASSDGWARAGNTIYF
TRBV18	TRBJ2-3	TRBD2	14	few	TGTGCCAGCTCACAGGGGAGGGGAGCAGATACGCAGTATTTT	CASSQGRGADTQYF
TRBV5-1	TRBJ1-5	-	13	-	TGCGCCAGCAGCTTGACAGTAGGTCAGCCCCAGCATTTT	CASSLTVGQPQHF
TRBV27	TRBJ2-3	TRBD2	16	-	TGTGCCAGCAGTTTGGCACTAGCGGTGGAAACAGATACGCAGTATTTT	CASSLALAVETDTQYF
TRBV5-4	TRBJ1-6	TRBD1	15	-	TGTGCCAGCAGCTTTGAGGGGGCGGTGAATTCACCCCTCCACTTT	CASSFEGAVNSPLHF
TRBV5-5	TRBJ2-7	-	14	-	TGTGCCAGCAGCGGAGGTTATGAAACCTACGAGCAGTACTTC	CASSGGYETYEQYF
TRBV4-2	TRBJ2-5	-	14	-	TGTGCCAGCAGCCCGGATACGGATACCAGGCGGGAGTACTTC	CASSPDTDTRREYF
TRBV7-8	TRBJ1-1	TRBD1	14	once	TGTGCCAGCAGCCCGGACAGGGGCGGCACTGAAGCTTTCTTT	CASSPDRGGTEAFF
TRBV7-2	TRBJ2-4	TRBD1	14	few	TGTGCCAGCAGCTTAGATACAGGGGAAAACATTCAGTACTTC	CASSLDTGENIQYF
TRBV6-5	TRBJ2-4	TRBD1	13	-	TGTGCCAGCAACCGGGGACAGGGAGGCATTCAGTACTTC	CASNRGQGGIQYF
TRBV5-1	TRBJ2-3	TRBD1	17	-	TGCGCCAGCAGCTTGGCCAACAGGGGGCCGGAAACAGATACGCAGTATTTT	CASSLANRGPETDTQYF
TRBV7-2	TRBJ2-3	-	16	-	TGTGCCAGCAGCTTAGCGAGGCTAACGATCACAGATACGCAGTATTTT	CASSLARLTITDTQYF
TRBV6-5	TRBJ1-1	TRBD1	15	-	TGTGCCAGCAGTTATCAGGGACAGGGGGGGACTGAAGCTTTCTTT	CASSYQGQGGTEAFF
TRBV7-8	TRBJ1-6	-	14	-	TGTGCCAGCAGCTTAGACAGAACCAATTCACCCCTCCACTTT	CASSLDRTNSPLHF
TRBV15	TRBJ1-3	-	16	-	TGTGCCACCAGCAGAGATCCGCCAGGGAGGGGAAACACCATATATTTT	CATSRDPPGRGNTIYF
TRBV6-1	TRBJ1-1	-	13	-	TGTGCCAGCAAGGAGCGGGGGAACACTGAAGCTTTCTTT	CASKERGNTEAFF
TRBV28	TRBJ1-2	-	12	-	TGTGCCAGCAGTTCTGGACCGGGGAGCTACACCTTC	CASSSGPGSYTF
TRBV21-1	TRBJ2-7	-	13	-	TGTGCCGGCTACCAGACTTATACCTACGAGCAGTACTTC	CAGYQTYTYEQYF
TRBV7-3	TRBJ2-1	TRBD2	15	-	TGTGCCAGCAGCTTAATGCCAGCGGGAGACCATGAGCAGTTCTTC	CASSLMPAGDHEQFF
TRBV2	TRBJ2-7	-	13	-	TGTGCCAGCCAAGGGGTTGGCTCCTACGAGCAGTACTTC	CASQGVGSYEQYF
TRBV27	TRBJ1-2	-	14	-	TGTGCCAGCAGTCCAGGCAGCTTAATCTATGGCTACACCTTC	CASSPGSLIYGYTF
TRBV29-1	TRBJ2-1	TRBD1	14	few	TGCAGCGTTGGTTCAGGGGGCATGAGGAATGAGCAGTTCTTC	CSVGSGGMRNEQFF
TRBV6-4	TRBJ2-3	TRBD2	15	-	TGTGCCAGCAGCAGTAGCGGGGGCGTCACAGATACGCAGTATTTT	CASSSSGGVTDTQYF
TRBV6-4	TRBJ2-6	-	15	few	TGTGCCAGCAGTGACTCGGCGGCTGGGGCCAACGTCCTGACTTTC	CASSDSAAGANVLTF
TRBV6-4	TRBJ1-3	-	16	-	TGTGCCAGCATCAGCGCGGGACGGATCTCTGGAAACACCATATATTTT	CASISAGRISGNTIYF
TRBV9	TRBJ1-5	-	14	-	TGTGCCAGCAGCCACAGGGAGAAAAGGCAGCCCCAGCATTTT	CASSHREKRQPQHF
TRBV19	TRBJ2-1	-	17	-	TGTGCCAGTAGCTCTGGACAGACCCTCGGCTCCTACAATGAGCAGTTCTTC	CASSSGQTLGSYNEQFF
TRBV29-1	TRBJ2-3	TRBD2	15	-	TGCAGCGTGTCCGGGACTAGCGGGACGAAAGATACGCAGTATTTT	CSVSGTSGTKDTQYF
TRBV5-1	TRBJ1-2	-	13	once	TGCGCCAGCAGCCCAATTCAGGGGTATGGCTACACCTTC	CASSPIQGYGYTF
TRBV28	TRBJ1-4	-	15	-	TGTGCCACCAAACCATCAGACGGCCGAGGTGAAAAACTGTTTTTT	CATKPSDGRGEKLFF
TRBV6-6	TRBJ1-5	-	13	-	TGTGCCAGCAGTTATTATAGCAATCAGCCCCAGCATTTT	CASSYYSNQPQHF
TRBV2	TRBJ1-5	TRBD1	14	-	TGTGCCAGCAGCCGGGACAGATTGGATCAGCCCCAGCATTTT	CASSRDRLDQPQHF